This T cell receptor beta chain was recorded in a study of T cell responses to AZD1222 COVID-19 vaccine (dated by TCRdb to about 2021). At the level of the whole study: A total of under 250 trial participants underwent TCR sequencing, of whom about 210 had received two doses of AZD1222 and 26 had received two doses of the MenACWY control vaccine. Trial participants were enrolled by age into subgroups of 18-55, 56-69 and 70-plus years, and around 140, 26 and 57 TCR-sequenced participants, respectively, were included in these subgroups. The paper's findings and limits, for the study overall: Reportedly, almost half of the unique spike-specific TCRs recognized epitopes lying outside the regions that are mutated in the B.1.351 and B.1.1.7 variants. After two AZD1222 doses, both the breadth and the depth of spike-specific TCRs were significantly higher than at day 0 and than in MenACWY recipients. The whole spike protein was spanned by vaccine-associated CD4 TCRs, and dominant responses were seen in regions 160-218 and 743-854. In the small 56-69-year group, the increase in depth fell short of significance, most likely because of low power. Participants were mostly white British, with more females than males. The authors suggested clonal diversity may have been underestimated. No day 14 peak-response samples were available, so repertoires were characterized only after the peak T cell response. Conclusions about previously exposed vaccinees were limited because only a handful of AZD1222 recipients were SARS-CoV-2 seropositive at baseline.

In light of the paper, this sample's time point label describes: about 28 days (+/-7) after the second vaccine dose. Because spike-specific TCR depth and breadth did not differ between the two schedules, AZD1222 recipients who got a second dose at roughly 4 weeks were pooled with those who got a second dose at roughly 12 weeks. The vaccinee samples were drawn from two UK trials, COV001 and COV002, one of which was a single-blind randomized controlled phase 2/3 trial testing AZD1222 (ChAdOx1 nCoV-19) in healthy adults. Trial participant PBMC samples were collected at day 0 and day 28 after the second dose for TCRbeta chain sequencing. As for this clone: There is no known antigen for this receptor. No base quality information exists; no much larger clone differs at one position.

The CDR3 regions of human TCRbeta chains were analyzed by immunosequencing. In the source study's methods: TCRs in the repertoires were compared against a reference library of SARS-CoV-2-specific TCRs that had been generated with the MIRA antigen-specificity platform. Breadth was defined as the fraction of unique TCRs that were SARS-CoV-2-associated, and depth was defined as the fraction of total T cells that were SARS-CoV-2-associated. Each spike-specific TCR was assigned to its reactive spike region and to a CD4 or CD8 class using the MIRA data. Log10-transformed breadth and depth values were compared by one-way ANOVA with Sidak's multiple comparisons tests. What TCRdb holds here is the immuneACCESS table cut down to in-frame rearrangements. Part of the clones is not present; checked against another copy, under half of the missing clones reflect an unresolved V gene, and the others are unexplained. The D gene and trimming were derived from the DNA, and the V and J assignments and clone size from that table. For this sample there are around 99,000 clones; over 80% appear just once. About 6.8% of the sample goes to the ten largest clones.

Its CDR3 holds 15 amino acids, cysteine through phenylalanine. Of the read, only the CDR3 DNA is kept; its 45 bases are in frame from base 1. Germline trimming amounts to 4 bases on V and 3 bases on J, with 7 as the count of junction bases outside the gene matches. The germline V gene gives CDR1 as SGHRS and CDR2 as YFSETQ. The source material was peripheral blood, sampled 28 days after the second AZD1222 dose. This receptor was obtained from an adult who received the AZD1222 COVID-19 vaccine. The chain is encoded by TRBV5-1 joined to TRBJ1-1, and 9 junctional nucleotides match TRBD1. The CDR3 reads as follows: CASSRGTGFDTEAFF. DNA sequence: TGCGCCAGCAGCAGGGGGACAGGGTTTGACACTGAAGCTTTCTTT. When the CDR3 is completed using the reference TRBV5-1 and TRBJ1-1 genes on either side, the full variable domain is KAGVTQTPRYLIKTRGQQVTLSCSPISGHRSVSWYQQTPGQGLQFLFEYFSETQRNKGNFPGRFSGRQFSNSRSEMNVSTLELGDSALYLCASSRGTGFDTEAFFGQGTRLTVV.